This TCR beta chain was recorded in a study of blood T cell repertoires in COVID-19. As for the study in general: Both acute and convalescent COVID-19 samples were obtained from the United States, Italy and Spain. T cells, B-cell-depleted T cells, or PBMCs supplied cDNA or gDNA.

In the authors' methods: The authors estimated nucleated cell counts from reference gene primer amplification. Here immunoSEQ multiplex PCR was the method, and the copy in TCRdb shows in-frame clones only, minus some. V and J calls and clone size are as listed in that table; D and trimming were resolved from the DNA. The repertoire holds approximately 240,000 clones, with 80% to 90% as singletons. Those who participated ranged in age from roughly 18 to 100 years and resided in 20 to 30 US areas. A single count supports this clone. CDR3 length equals 13 residues. Trimming removed 9 bases at V and 5 bases at J, with 14 bases between. Germline V gene lookup returns CDR1 SGHDN and CDR2 FVKESK.

The genes are TRBV14 and TRBJ2-4, with D perhaps TRBD1 (5 bases). The TCR sequence derives from a woman in her 50s in a cohort exposed to, infected with or recovered from COVID-19 (not recorded which). The specimen was PBMCs or T cells enriched from blood (not recorded which). Here the CDR3 reads CASDWGRENIQYF. As DNA, the CDR3 is TGTGCCAGTGACTGGGGCAGGGAAAACATTCAGTACTTC.